This TCR beta chain originates from a study of blood T cell repertoires in COVID-19. The wider study: Acute-phase and convalescent COVID-19 samples originated in the United States, Italy and Spain. Sample material is recorded as cDNA or gDNA derived from T cells, B-cell-depleted T cells, or PBMCs.

CDR3 length: 15 residues. The germline CDR1 and CDR2 sequences are MDHEN and SYDVKM. After removal of 6 bases from V and 1 base from J, the junction contained 4 bases not matched to a gene. Seattle patients were enrolled while actively infected and followed longitudinally. Some clones are missing from TCRdb's copy, which holds only in-frame ones; the method was immunoSEQ multiplex PCR. The sample has about 180,000 clones, around 80% seen once. This receptor was identified in a woman older than 75 with COVID-19, enrolled during active disease. The V gene is TRBV28, the J gene TRBJ2-7; 12 bases are shared with TRBD2. Sequencing was done on a sample of peripheral blood. The CDR3 is CASRITSGRSYEQYF. CDR3 DNA sequence: TGTGCCAGCAGAATAACTAGCGGGAGGTCCTACGAGCAGTACTTC.